This T cell receptor (beta chain) comes out of a study of brain T cells in children with intractable seizures. Surgery cases with the highest brain T cell transcript signatures were chosen for sequencing. At least one anti-epileptic drug was given before surgery. TCRdb's table, derived via immunoSEQ multiplex PCR, lists solely in-frame clones and lacks some. The data contain roughly 8,300 clones, around 70% of them singletons. The V gene's germline CDR1 is MNHNY and CDR2 SVGAGI (reference sequence). Between the trimmed V and J ends, which lost 10 bases and 5 bases, there was a span of 11 bases. The CDR3 runs 11 residues.

This TCR derives from a boy less than two years old with tuberous sclerosis and intractable seizures. The chain joins TRBV6-6 to TRBJ1-2; possibly TRBD1 for D (5 bases). The input for sequencing was resected brain tissue, taken at surgery. The CDR3 DNA sequence: TGTGCCATGAAGACAGTTTATGGCTACACCTTC. Its translation: CAMKTVYGYTF.